Following are 32 T cell receptor beta chains from one sample sequenced in a study of blood T cell repertoires in COVID-19. TCRdb's copy holds only in-frame clones and misses some; the assay was immunoSEQ multiplex PCR. The sample holds some 120,000 clones, around 80% seen once. The sequencing sample was made of peripheral blood. The receptors come from a woman aged 60-70 years with acute or convalescent COVID-19.

This chain joins TRBV3-1 (or the pseudogene TRBV3-2) and TRBJ2-1; D unclear. Deletions cut 0 bases from V and 10 bases from J, with 7 bases between. Germline CDR1 reads LGHDT; CDR2 reads YNNKEL (reference sequence). This CDR3 spans 12 amino acids. The CDR3 DNA follows: TGTGCCAGCAGCCAAGACGCTGGCGAGCAGTTCTTC. Its translation is CASSQDAGEQFF.

The V call is TRBV29-1, the J call TRBJ1-2; D gene unclear. Germline loops: CDR1 SQVTM, CDR2 ANQGSEA. V lost 0 bases and J lost 8, with 13 bases in between. CDR3 length: 13 amino acids. The CDR3 sequence is CSVEDSRSWGYTF. Here the CDR3 DNA reads TGCAGCGTTGAAGATTCCCGGTCGTGGGGCTACACCTTC. Using reference TRBV29-1 and TRBJ1-2 for the parts outside the CDR3, the full variable domain is SAVISQKPSRDICQRGTSLTIQCQVDSQVTMMFWYRQQPGQSLTLIATANQGSEATYESGFVIDKFPISRPNLTFSTLTVSNMSPEDSSIYLCSVEDSRSWGYTFGSGTRLTVV.

V is TRBV5-6 and J is TRBJ2-3, with D possibly matching TRBD2 (5 bases). The CDR3 has 14 amino acids. Germline assignment: CDR1 SGHDT and CDR2 YYEEEE. V lost 2 bases to trimming and J lost 4 bases, with 11 bases between them. CDR3: CASSLAGGSDTQYF. In nucleotides, the CDR3 is TGTGCCAGCAGCTTAGCAGGAGGTTCAGATACGCAGTATTTT.

V is TRBV5-1 and J is TRBJ2-5; perhaps TRBD1 as D (6 bases). V was trimmed by 0 bases and J by 2 bases, leaving 11 bases between them. CDR3 length: 15 residues. From germline, CDR1 is SGHRS and CDR2 YFSETQ. CDR3 coding DNA: TGCGCCAGCAGCTTGGCCGACAGGAGACAAGAGACCCAGTACTTC. Encoded protein: CASSLADRRQETQYF.

This chain links TRBV18 with TRBJ1-3; D not certain. Trimming cost V 2 bases and J 3 bases, with 8 bases left between them. CDR1 and CDR2 from the germline V gene are KGHSH and LQKENI. The CDR3 covers 14 residues. For the CDR3, the DNA is TGTGCCAGCTCACCAGGGCAGGATGGAAACACCATATATTTT. Its protein is CASSPGQDGNTIYF. Full variable domain (missing parts from reference TRBV18 and TRBJ1-3): NAGVMQNPRHLVRRRGQEARLRCSPMKGHSHVYWYRQLPEEGLKFMVYLQKENIIDESGMPKERFSAEFPKEGPSILRIQQVVRGDSAAYFCASSPGQDGNTIYFGEGSWLTVV.

The chain uses TRBV6-5 and TRBJ1-2, with D perhaps TRBD1 (6 bases). Trimming removed 0 bases from V and 5 bases from J, with 13 bases in between. Germline lookup yields CDR1 MNHEY and CDR2 SVGAGI. This CDR3 is built from 15 residues. The CDR3 bases are TGTGCCAGCAGTTACTCGTATCAGGACAGTTATGGCTACACCTTC. This gives the protein CASSYSYQDSYGYTF.

The chain recombines TRBV7-6 with TRBJ2-5; 10 bases match TRBD2. In germline, CDR1 is SGHVS, CDR2 FNYEAQ. CDR3 length: 15 residues. J gave up 5 bases and V 5 bases, and 8 bases lay outside the gene matches. The CDR3 DNA follows: TGTGCCAGCAGCGGTAGCGGGGGGACCTGGGAGACCCAGTACTTC. Protein: CASSGSGGTWETQYF. Combining the CDR3 with reference TRBV7-6 and TRBJ2-5 gives the whole variable domain GAGVSQSPRYKVTKRGQDVALRCDPISGHVSLYWYRQALGQGPEFLTYFNYEAQQDKSGLPNDRFSAERPEGSISTLTIQRTEQRDSAMYRCASSGSGGTWETQYFGPGTRLLVL.

This clone was recorded a few times. The V gene is TRBV2, the J gene TRBJ1-5; maybe TRBD1 (5 bases). V was clipped by 6 bases and J by 0 bases, with 9 bases between them. The V gene's germline CDR1 is SNHLY and CDR2 FYNNEI. This CDR3 contains 14 residues. CDR3 in DNA: TGTGCCAGCAGCGGGGGAAATAGCAATCAGCCCCAGCATTTT. Residues: CASSGGNSNQPQHF.

V usage is TRBV28 and J usage is TRBJ2-7; 7 bases match TRBD1. The CDR3 length is 15 residues. The J segment lost 6 bases and the V segment lost 8 bases, leaving 16 bases of the junction unmatched. The germline CDR1 and CDR2 sequences are MDHEN and SYDVKM. The CDR3 region is CASFLGSTGMGEQYF. The CDR3 DNA reads TGTGCCAGCTTCCTAGGATCGACAGGGATGGGCGAGCAGTACTTC.

CDR3 amino acids: CASSISGTGGGGDTQYF. In nucleotides, the CDR3 is TGTGCCAGTAGTATATCAGGGACAGGGGGCGGGGGAGATACGCAGTATTTT. This chain uses TRBV19 with TRBJ2-3, with 12 bases fitting TRBD1. Germline CDR1 reads LNHDA; CDR2 reads SQIVND (reference sequence). The V gene end was trimmed by 2 bases and the J gene end by 5 bases; junction bases not matched to a gene: 8. The CDR3 covers 17 residues. Supplemented by reference TRBV19 and TRBJ2-3, the full variable domain reads DGGITQSPKYLFRKEGQNVTLSCEQNLNHDAMYWYRQDPGQGLRLIYYSQIVNDFQKGDIAEGYSVSREKKESFPLTVTSAQKNPTAFYLCASSISGTGGGGDTQYFGPGTRLTVL.

This clone has a single count. V usage is TRBV28 and J usage is TRBJ1-2, with TRBD1 matching over 7 bases. The junction had 2 bases not matched to a gene; V was cut back by 5 bases and J by 2 bases. The CDR3 totals 13 residues. Germline V gene data show CDR1 as MDHEN and CDR2 as SYDVKM. CDR3 loop: CASSQTGNYGYTF. The CDR3 nucleotides read TGTGCCAGCAGTCAGACAGGGAACTATGGCTACACCTTC.

This clone turned up a few times. The V gene is TRBV9, the J gene TRBJ1-6; 9 nucleotides agree with TRBD1. The V segment lost 4 bases and the J segment 7 bases; nucleotides outside the gene matches: 9. Germline-derived CDR1 and CDR2 are SGDLS and YYNGEE. The CDR3 loop spans 16 amino acids. CDR3 nucleotide sequence: TGTGCCAGCAGCACCGGGACAGGGCGAGGGAATTCACCCCTCCACTTT. Its translation: CASSTGTGRGNSPLHF.

This chain joins TRBV19 and TRBJ1-5; no clear D gene. Germline CDR1 and CDR2: LNHDA and SQIVND (reference sequence). There are 13 residues in the CDR3. With 4 bases removed from V and 7 bases from J, the gap between germline ends came to 11 bases. DNA of the CDR3: TGTGCCAGTAGTACAACGAGGGAGCAGCCCCAGCATTTT. Amino acids: CASSTTREQPQHF.

This chain links TRBV27 with TRBJ2-1; a weak D match, TRBD1 (6 bases). CDR3 length: 15 amino acids. V dropped 3 bases and J dropped 7 bases, with 16 bases sitting between them. Germline V gene data show CDR1 as MNHEY and CDR2 as SMNVEV (reference sequence). The CDR3, as DNA: TGTGCCAGCAGTTTTTTAAGGGGGTCGGGGAATGAGCAGTTCTTC. Amino acids: CASSFLRGSGNEQFF.

The chain has TRBV11-2 and TRBJ2-5; tentative D call: TRBD1 (6 bases). This CDR3 contains 15 residues. V gave up 7 bases and J gave up 4 bases, with 19 bases separating them. Per germline, CDR1 SGHAT and CDR2 FQNNGV. The DNA for the CDR3 is TGTGCCAGCACCCCTCAGGGGATGGTTAGAGAGACCCAGTACTTC. It encodes CASTPQGMVRETQYF.

The chain is built from TRBV9 and TRBJ1-2; no definite D call. Trimming took off 3 bases at V and 6 bases at J, with 6 bases between the two ends. The CDR3 has 11 amino acids. CDR1 SGDLS and CDR2 YYNGEE come from the germline V gene. The CDR3 is CASSALHGYTF. CDR3 in DNA: TGTGCCAGCAGCGCCCTACATGGCTACACCTTC.

The chain couples TRBV19 to TRBJ1-2; a weak D match, TRBD1 (6 bases). The CDR3 has 14 amino acids. Trimming pared 6 bases from V and 4 bases from J, leaving 15 bases between. Germline V gene lookup returns CDR1 LNHDA and CDR2 SQIVND (reference sequence). The CDR3 here is CASRVQGPIYGYTF. The CDR3 region has the DNA TGTGCCAGTAGGGTGCAGGGGCCGATCTATGGCTACACCTTC.

The chain carries TRBV3-1 (or the pseudogene TRBV3-2) and TRBJ1-1, with 8 nucleotides matching TRBD1. From germline, CDR1 is LGHDT and CDR2 YNNKEL (reference sequence). The CDR3 extends over 16 amino acids. Germline trimming cut 2 bases from V and 1 base from J; bases unmatched to any gene: 6. CDR3 residues: CASSQPNRGANTEAFF. The CDR3 DNA sequence: TGTGCCAGCAGCCAACCTAACAGGGGGGCGAACACTGAAGCTTTCTTT.

To note about this clone: This specimen includes other DNA sequences encoding the same CDR3. The chain uses TRBV19 and TRBJ1-5; D unresolved. Trimming shortened V by 5 bases and J by 2 bases, and 7 bases separated the two germline ends. The CDR3 sequence is 13 residues long. Germline V gives CDR1 LNHDA, CDR2 SQIVND (reference sequence). For the CDR3, the DNA is TGTGCCAGTAGTTTACCGGGCAATCAGCCCCAGCATTTT. Translation gives CASSLPGNQPQHF.

V and J are TRBV11-2 and TRBJ2-1, with TRBD1 matching 9 bases. The germline gives CDR1 SGHAT, CDR2 FQNNGV. V lost 5 bases and J lost 6; bases outside the gene matches: 5. The CDR3 totals 14 residues. The CDR3 region is CASSRDRVGNEQFF. In DNA, the CDR3 is TGTGCCAGCAGCAGGGACAGGGTAGGCAATGAGCAGTTCTTC.

The chain has TRBV6-4 and TRBJ2-2; 8 nucleotides align to TRBD2. The CDR3 sequence is 15 residues long. V trimming: 6 bases; J trimming: 4 bases; junction bases outside the gene matches: 7. Germline lookup yields CDR1 MRHNA and CDR2 SNTAGT. As DNA, the CDR3 is TGTGCCAGCAGCGCGGCGGGGGGCTCCACCGGGGAGCTGTTTTTT. Its protein is CASSAAGGSTGELFF.

This clone has only a few counts. V gene TRBV7-2 combines with J gene TRBJ2-1, with 10 bases identical to TRBD1. The CDR3 is made up of 15 amino acids. CDR1 SGHTA and CDR2 FQGNSA come from the germline V gene. V was pared by 4 bases and J by 6 bases, with 6 bases of the junction left unmatched. The CDR3 bases are TGTGCCAGCAGCTCCCGGACAGGGGGTTTCAATGAGCAGTTCTTC. Translated, it gives CASSSRTGGFNEQFF.

This clone was observed a handful of times. V and J are TRBV7-2 and TRBJ2-6; D is unclear. The CDR3 is made up of 13 amino acids. V lost 3 bases to trimming and J lost 4 bases, with 4 bases between them. Germline loops: CDR1 SGHTA, CDR2 FQGNSA. CDR3 loop: CASSFRGANVLTF. CDR3 nucleotide sequence: TGTGCCAGCAGCTTCCGGGGGGCCAACGTCCTGACTTTC.

This chain joins TRBV5-6 and TRBJ1-2, with D possibly TRBD1 on 6 matching bases. The V end was cut by 4 bases, the J end by 8 bases, with 15 bases between. CDR1 is SGHDT, CDR2 YYEEEE, per germline. The CDR3 is 13 residues long. CDR3 DNA sequence: TGTGCCAGCAGCGTACAGGGTTTGAAGGGCTACACCTTC. Amino acid sequence: CASSVQGLKGYTF. The whole variable domain, filled in from reference TRBV5-6 and TRBJ1-2, reads DAGVTQSPTHLIKTRGQQVTLRCSPKSGHDTVSWYQQALGQGPQFIFQYYEEEERQRGNFPDRFSGHQFPNYSSELNVNALLLGDSALYLCASSVQGLKGYTFGSGTRLTVV.

The chain recombines TRBV12-3 or TRBV12-4 with TRBJ1-2; 9 bases agree with TRBD1. The CDR3 is 13 amino acids. Losses at the gene ends were 2 bases for V and 6 bases for J; bases not matched to a gene: 1. CDR3 nucleotides: TGTGCCAGCAGTTTATGGACAGGGGATGGCTACACCTTC. It codes for CASSLWTGDGYTF.

This clone occurred a few times. The rearrangement links TRBV29-1 to TRBJ2-1; tentative D call: TRBD2 (6 bases). The ends were cut back, 7 bases at V and 7 bases at J, with 11 bases in the middle. Germline CDR1 is SQVTM and CDR2 is ANQGSEA. This CDR3 is 11 amino acids long. The chain's CDR3 is CSALGGNEQFF. CDR3 sequence (DNA): TGCAGCGCCCTGGGGGGAAATGAGCAGTTCTTC.

The chain recombines TRBV28 with TRBJ1-5; 9 bases are shared with TRBD1. The CDR3 contains 16 residues. The V gene's germline CDR1 is MDHEN and CDR2 SYDVKM. With 6 bases clipped from V and 3 bases from J, the junction kept 9 bases outside the gene matches. The CDR3 DNA follows: TGTGCCAGCAGCACAGGGGGCCCCGTTCACAATCAGCCCCAGCATTTT. It yields the protein CASSTGGPVHNQPQHF.

This clone was counted a single time. The chain joins TRBV20-1 to TRBJ1-2; no clear D gene. This CDR3 comprises 11 residues. The V end lost 3 bases, the J end lost 8 bases, and 10 bases lay between the germline ends. Per germline, CDR1 DFQATT and CDR2 SNEGSKA (reference sequence). The CDR3 reads CSASPGNGYTF. The CDR3 nucleotides read TGCAGTGCTAGCCCAGGCAACGGCTACACCTTC.

This clone showed up just a few times. The rearrangement uses TRBV6-5 and TRBJ1-2; D is undetermined. V lost 7 bases to trimming and J lost 6 bases, with 9 bases between them. From germline, CDR1 is MNHEY and CDR2 SVGAGI. This CDR3 has 11 amino acids. Written as DNA, the CDR3 is TGTGCCAGCACCCTAAGCGATGGCTACACCTTC. It encodes CASTLSDGYTF.

The gene calls are TRBV6-5 and TRBJ2-7, with a tentative D call TRBD2 (6 bases). Germline V gives CDR1 MNHEY, CDR2 SVGAGI. V gave up 7 bases and J gave up 3 bases, with 13 bases separating them. The CDR3 sequence is 13 residues long. CDR3 nucleotides: TGTGCCAGCACCCAAAGGGGAGGCTACGAGCAGTACTTC. Its protein product is CASTQRGGYEQYF.

This clone turned up a few times. Mismatch with germline at one junction end may stem from a read error. The rearrangement joins TRBV18 to TRBJ1-5; D is ambiguous. There are 13 residues in the CDR3. The germline CDR1 and CDR2 sequences are KGHSH and LQKENI. The CDR3 region is CASSPPGMQPQHF. DNA of the CDR3: TGTGCCAGCTCCCCACCCGGGATGCAGCCCCAGCATTTT. The full variable domain, in which reference TRBV18 and TRBJ1-5 provide the parts outside the CDR3, is NAGVMQNPRHLVRRRGQEARLRCSPMKGHSHVYWYRQLPEEGLKFMVYLQKENIIDESGMPKERFSAEFPKEGPSILRIQQVVRGDSAAYFCASSPPGMQPQHFGDGTRLSIL.

The genes are TRBV3-1 (or the pseudogene TRBV3-2) and TRBJ1-3; D call uncertain. CDR3 length equals 16 residues. The ends were cut back, 2 bases at V and 0 bases at J, with 11 bases in the middle. Germline V CDR1 and CDR2: LGHDT, YNNKEL (reference sequence). The DNA of the CDR3 is TGTGCCAGCAGCCAACAGGACTTATACTCTGGAAACACCATATATTTT. Protein: CASSQQDLYSGNTIYF.